This T cell receptor (beta chain) was captured in a study of blood T cell repertoires in COVID-19 (dated by TCRdb to about 2020). Turning to the overall study: Collaborator samples came from the United States, Italy and Spain and covered acute and convalescent phases of COVID-19. A freely available public database, intended as a resource for researchers studying the immune response to SARS-CoV-2, is where the repertoires were released. The material from the prospective study consisted of cDNA or gDNA derived from T cells, B-cell-depleted T cells, or PBMCs. Where available, HLA class I and class II types were taken from metadata supplied by the sample provider and were not determined by assay-based typing. Samples were obtained from the ongoing ImmuneRACE study (first 160 participants) and from over 1,000 subjects provided by 6 global collaborators. Deeply sampled blood TCRbeta repertoires from subjects exposed to, actively infected with, or recovered from COVID-19 were included in the dataset. Sample metadata almost always included a de-identified subject ID, COVID-19 status, age in years and sex. Study-wide conclusions, independent of this receptor: The quantity of clinical and demographic metadata differed by source and by participant and was supplied without curation.

In Seattle, one collaborating source enrolled patients while the infection was active and tracked those patients longitudinally over the course of disease. Collaborating institutions collected whole blood in K2EDTA tubes following their own protocols. For TCRbeta analysis, collaborator samples were shipped as frozen whole blood, as isolated PBMCs, or as DNA extracted from either sample type. The V end gives up 5 bases and the J end 5 bases, leaving 16 bases in the junction not matched to a gene. The CDR3, from cysteine to phenylalanine, totals 18 residues. Only CDR3 DNA is held: 54 bases, read in frame from base 1. The germline V gene encodes CDR1 SGHDN and CDR2 FVKESK. TCRbeta CDR3 regions were amplified from genomic DNA by means of the immunoSEQ Assay, a bias-controlled multiplex PCR. Processing in the source paper ran as follows. The number of nucleated cells in each sample was estimated from the amplification of reference gene primers within the assay. Sequence reads were collapsed and filtered to measure the absolute abundance of every unique TCRbeta CDR3 rearrangement. For each sample, productive Simpson clonality was calculated as the square root of Simpson's diversity index over productive rearrangements. The table was pulled from immuneACCESS by TCRdb, which kept in-frame rearrangements only. Such tables lose some clones; where checked, under half of the loss comes from unresolved V genes, and the rest has no known cause. The V and J calls and clone size come from that table; D and trimming were worked out from the DNA. Across this sample there are 430,000 or so clones, with roughly 90% seen only once. The ten largest clones represent 0.75% to 0.85% of the sample.

About this clone itself: What antigen it recognizes has not been identified. Base qualities are not recorded, but no much larger clone differs from it by a single base.

Sequencing input: peripheral blood. The source of this sequence is a man in his late teens or twenties with COVID-19, enrolled during active disease. Here the chain combines TRBV14 and TRBJ2-7, and 12 junction bases match TRBD1. The nucleotide sequence is given as TGTGCCAGCAGCTATACTTCTATCGGGACAGGGGGCTTCAACGAGCAGTACTTC. This translates into CASSYTSIGTGGFNEQYF.